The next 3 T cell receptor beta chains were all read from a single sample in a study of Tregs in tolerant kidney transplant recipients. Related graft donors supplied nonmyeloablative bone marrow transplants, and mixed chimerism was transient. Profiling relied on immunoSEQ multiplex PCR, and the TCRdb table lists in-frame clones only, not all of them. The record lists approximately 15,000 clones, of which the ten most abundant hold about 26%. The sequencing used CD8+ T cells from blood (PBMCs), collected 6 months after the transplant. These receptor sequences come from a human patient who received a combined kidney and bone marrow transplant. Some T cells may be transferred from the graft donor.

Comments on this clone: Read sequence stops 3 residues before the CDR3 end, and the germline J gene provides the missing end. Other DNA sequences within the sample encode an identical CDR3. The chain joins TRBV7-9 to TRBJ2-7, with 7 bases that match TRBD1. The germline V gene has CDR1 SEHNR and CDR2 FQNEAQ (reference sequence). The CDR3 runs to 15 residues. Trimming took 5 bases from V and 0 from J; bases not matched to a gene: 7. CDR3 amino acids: CASSPKSGGSYEQYF. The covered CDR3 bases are TGTGCCAGCAGCCCTAAGTCAGGGGGCTCCTACGAG.

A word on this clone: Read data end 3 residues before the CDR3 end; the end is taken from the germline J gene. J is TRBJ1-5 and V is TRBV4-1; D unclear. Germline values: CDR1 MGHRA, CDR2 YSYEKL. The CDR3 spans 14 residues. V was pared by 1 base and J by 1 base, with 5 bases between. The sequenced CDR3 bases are TGCGCCAGCAGCCAAGGGCTCAGCAATCAGCCC. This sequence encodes CASSQGLSNQP. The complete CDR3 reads CASSQGLSNQPQHF.

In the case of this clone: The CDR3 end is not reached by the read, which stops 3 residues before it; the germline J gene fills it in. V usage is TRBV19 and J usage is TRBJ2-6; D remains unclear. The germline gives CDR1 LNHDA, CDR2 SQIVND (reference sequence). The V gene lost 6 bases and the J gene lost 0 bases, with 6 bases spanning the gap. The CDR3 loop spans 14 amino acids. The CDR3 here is CASSSFSGANVLTF. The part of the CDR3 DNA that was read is TGTGCCAGTAGCTCTTTCTCTGGGGCCAACGTC.